The present T cell receptor beta chain was sequenced within a study of T cells in Graves' hyperthyroidism and ophthalmopathy. RNA transcripts were the template for amplifying TCR beta CDR3 regions. RT-PCR in the first round (using the HTBI primer set) targeted the TCR CDR3. In TCRdb, the multiplex PCR reads were re-called with MiXCR into one record per CDR3 protein. The top ten clones hold around 3.9% of a sample with approximately 600,000 distinct CDR3 sequences, around 15% of them seen once. This clonotype was seen at least ten times. Trimming removed 2 bases at V and 6 bases at J, with 8 bases between. Germline CDR1 and CDR2: MNHNY and SVGAGI (reference sequence). CDR3 size: 12 residues.

This chain joins TRBV6-6 and TRBJ2-7, with D perhaps assigned TRBD1 or TRBD2 (5 bases each). The TCR comes from a woman aged 25 to 39 with Graves' hyperthyroidism. Sequencing input: blood. CDR3 coding DNA: TGTGCCAGCAGTTACGGGGCGGGCGAGCAGTACTTC. Protein sequence: CASSYGAGEQYF.